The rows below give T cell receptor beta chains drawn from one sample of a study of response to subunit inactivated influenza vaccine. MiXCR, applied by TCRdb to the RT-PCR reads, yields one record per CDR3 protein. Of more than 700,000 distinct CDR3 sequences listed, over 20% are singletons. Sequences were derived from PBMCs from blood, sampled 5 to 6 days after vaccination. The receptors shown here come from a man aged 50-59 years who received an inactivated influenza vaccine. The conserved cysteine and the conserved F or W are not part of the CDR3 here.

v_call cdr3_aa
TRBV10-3 AISYSDANYGYT
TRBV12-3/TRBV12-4 ASSTHRWASEQF
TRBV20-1 SARSWGTVYEQY
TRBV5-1 ASRPGTSGSIDTQY
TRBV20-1 SAFEGGPDTQY
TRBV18 ASSPPRTSGTYNEQF
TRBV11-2 ASSYTGVSPLH
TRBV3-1 ASSQDIGTNQETQY
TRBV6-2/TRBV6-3 ASSYSLQSNYEQY
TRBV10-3 AICPGTGIYEQY
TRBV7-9 ASRFQGAQAYYT
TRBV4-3 ASSQFSGGSTDTQY
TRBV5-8 ASSSLDRNEQF
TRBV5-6 ASSPDRTGELF
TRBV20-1 SAGQGSRQTQY
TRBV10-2 ASSQGSTYGYT
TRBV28 ASSLTGFSSGANVLT
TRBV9 ASSVGAGQGAYEQY
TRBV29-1 SVASYEQY
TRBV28 ASSLRTGSFYGYT
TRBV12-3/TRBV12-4 ASSPRAGNTEAF
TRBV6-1 ASSHLGSGKETQY
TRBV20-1 SARAYREGVQY
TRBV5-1 ASSAGHTELTEAF
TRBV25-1 ASKESGEYNEQF